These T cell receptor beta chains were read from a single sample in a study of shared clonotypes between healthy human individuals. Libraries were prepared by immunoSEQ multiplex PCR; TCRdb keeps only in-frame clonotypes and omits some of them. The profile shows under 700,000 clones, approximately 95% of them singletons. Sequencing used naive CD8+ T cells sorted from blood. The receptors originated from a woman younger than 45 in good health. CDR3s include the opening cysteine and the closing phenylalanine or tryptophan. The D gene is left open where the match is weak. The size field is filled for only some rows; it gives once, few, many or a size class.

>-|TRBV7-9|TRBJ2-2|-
CASSKTSGPTGTGELFF
TGTGCCAGCAGCAAGACGTCGGGTCCCACGGGGACCGGGGAGCTGTTTTTT
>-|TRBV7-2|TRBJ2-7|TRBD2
CASSLGLGGGHAPEQYF
TGTGCCAGCAGCTTAGGCCTGGGGGGGGGTCACGCCCCCGAGCAGTACTTC
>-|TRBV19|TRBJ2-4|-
CASSTRIWGNIQYF
TGTGCCAGTAGTACCCGAATTTGGGGAAACATTCAGTACTTC
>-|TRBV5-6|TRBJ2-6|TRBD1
CASSLGQGPGANVLTF
TGTGCCAGCAGCTTAGGACAGGGGCCTGGGGCCAACGTCCTGACTTTC
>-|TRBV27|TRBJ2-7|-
CASTALLSYEQYF
TGTGCCAGCACCGCACTACTCTCCTACGAGCAGTACTTC
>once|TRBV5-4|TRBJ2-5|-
CASSLGLVAEETQYF
TGTGCCAGCAGCTTGGGCCTAGTGGCGGAAGAGACCCAGTACTTC
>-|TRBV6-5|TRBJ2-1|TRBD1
CASSPQGERNNEQFF
TGTGCCAGCAGCCCCCAGGGGGAACGGAACAATGAGCAGTTCTTC
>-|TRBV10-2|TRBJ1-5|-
CASTRGGNQPQHF
TGCGCCAGCACTCGGGGTGGCAATCAGCCCCAGCATTTT
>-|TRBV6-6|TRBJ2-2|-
CASSYMGSSYTGELFF
TGTGCCAGCAGTTACATGGGCAGCTCGTACACCGGGGAGCTGTTTTTT
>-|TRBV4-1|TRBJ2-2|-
CASSQYTGELFF
TGCGCCAGCAGCCAATACACCGGGGAGCTGTTTTTT
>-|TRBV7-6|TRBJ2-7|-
CASSLVEGSDEQYF
TGTGCCAGCAGCTTAGTCGAGGGTTCCGACGAGCAGTACTTC
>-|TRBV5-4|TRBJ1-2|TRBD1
CASSQGEQGVGYGYTF
TGTGCCAGCAGCCAAGGGGAGCAGGGGGTAGGCTATGGCTACACCTTC
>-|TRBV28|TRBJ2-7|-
CASSLYGESEYEQYF
TGTGCCAGCAGTTTATACGGGGAATCGGAGTATGAGCAGTACTTC
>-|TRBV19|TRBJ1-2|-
CASSLSGDGYTF
TGTGCCAGTAGTCTTTCCGGGGACGGCTACACCTTC
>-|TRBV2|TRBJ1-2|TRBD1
CASRAQGSGYGYTF
TGTGCCAGCCGAGCACAGGGGTCGGGCTATGGCTACACCTTC
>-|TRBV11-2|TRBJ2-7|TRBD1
CASTSRDSSYEQYF
TGTGCCAGCACCTCCCGGGACAGTTCCTACGAGCAGTACTTC
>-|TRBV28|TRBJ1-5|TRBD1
CASSFVGDRGWHF
TGTGCCAGCAGTTTCGTAGGGGACAGGGGCTGGCATTTT
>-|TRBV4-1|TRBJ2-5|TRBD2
CASSQTSGSGEQYF
TGCGCCAGCAGCCAAACTAGCGGGAGTGGGGAGCAGTACTTC
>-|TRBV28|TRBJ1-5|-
CASTSGQPQHF
TGTGCCAGCACCTCCGGTCAGCCCCAGCATTTT
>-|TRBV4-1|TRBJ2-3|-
CASSQTGGTGTGSTDTQYF
TGCGCCAGCAGCCAAACGGGGGGGACAGGCACCGGGTCCACAGATACGCAGTATTTT
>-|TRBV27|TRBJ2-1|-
CASSFFGEGEQFF
TGTGCCAGCAGTTTCTTTGGCGAGGGTGAGCAGTTCTTC
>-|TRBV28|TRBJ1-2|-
CASSSAGNYGYTF
TGTGCCAGCAGTTCGGCGGGGAACTATGGCTACACCTTC
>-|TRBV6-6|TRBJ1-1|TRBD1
CASSTRDSFEAFF
TGTGCCAGCAGCACCAGGGACAGTTTTGAAGCTTTCTTT
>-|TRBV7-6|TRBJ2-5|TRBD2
CASSLLADQETQYF
TGTGCCAGCAGCTTACTAGCGGACCAAGAGACCCAGTACTTC
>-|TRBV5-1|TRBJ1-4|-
CASSLEVGELFF
TGCGCCAGCAGCTTGGAAGTGGGGGAACTGTTTTTT
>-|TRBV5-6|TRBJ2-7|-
CASSFRRGPYEQYF
TGTGCCAGCAGCTTCCGCAGGGGCCCCTACGAGCAGTACTTC
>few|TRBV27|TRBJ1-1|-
CASSLSRNTEAFF
TGTGCCAGCAGTTTATCGCGGAACACTGAAGCTTTCTTT
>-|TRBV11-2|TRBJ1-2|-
CASSLGRISRVDGYTF
TGTGCCAGCAGCTTAGGCAGAATCTCCAGGGTAGATGGCTACACCTTC
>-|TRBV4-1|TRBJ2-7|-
CASSPFQGPEQYF
TGCGCCAGCAGCCCCTTCCAAGGGCCCGAGCAGTACTTC
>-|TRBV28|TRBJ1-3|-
CASKLDMRNTIYF
TGTGCCAGCAAGCTGGACATGAGAAACACCATATATTTT
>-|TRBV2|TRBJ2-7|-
CASSSRDTQYEQYF
TGTGCCAGCAGTTCCCGGGACACACAGTACGAGCAGTACTTC
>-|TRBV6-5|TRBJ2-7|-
CASSSTTLTYEQYF
TGTGCCAGCAGCTCCACCACCTTGACCTACGAGCAGTACTTC
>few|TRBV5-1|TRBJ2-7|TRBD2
CASSWTSEYEQYF
TGCGCCAGCAGCTGGACTAGCGAGTACGAGCAGTACTTC
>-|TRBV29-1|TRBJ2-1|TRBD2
CSVLGTSGSRGSNEQFF
TGCAGCGTACTAGGGACTAGCGGGAGTAGAGGAAGCAATGAGCAGTTCTTC
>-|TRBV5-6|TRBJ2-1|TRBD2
CASSLEFGGRGNEQFF
TGTGCCAGCAGCTTGGAGTTTGGCGGGAGGGGCAATGAGCAGTTCTTC
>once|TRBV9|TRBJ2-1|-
CASSVDGGSEQFF
TGTGCCAGCAGCGTAGATGGGGGCAGTGAGCAGTTCTTC
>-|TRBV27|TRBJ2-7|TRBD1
CASSLSAGTGSYEQYF
TGTGCCAGCAGTTTATCCGCCGGGACAGGTTCCTACGAGCAGTACTTC
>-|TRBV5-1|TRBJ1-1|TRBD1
CASSLAPGQLNTEAFF
TGCGCCAGCAGCTTGGCCCCGGGACAGTTGAACACTGAAGCTTTCTTT
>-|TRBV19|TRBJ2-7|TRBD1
CASSYTGGPRYEQYF
TGTGCCAGTTCCTATACAGGGGGTCCGCGCTACGAGCAGTACTTC
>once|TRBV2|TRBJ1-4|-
CASSDQGRHEKLFF
TGTGCCAGCAGTGATCAGGGACGACATGAAAAACTGTTTTTT
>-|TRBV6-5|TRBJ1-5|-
CASSPEPGYGPQHF
TGTGCCAGCAGCCCCGAACCGGGATACGGGCCCCAGCATTTT
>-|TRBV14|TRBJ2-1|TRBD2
CASSQGLAGTEQFF
TGTGCCAGCAGCCAGGGACTAGCGGGAACTGAGCAGTTCTTC
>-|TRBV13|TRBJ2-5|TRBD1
CASSPGQNQETQYF
TGTGCCAGCAGTCCGGGACAGAACCAAGAGACCCAGTACTTC
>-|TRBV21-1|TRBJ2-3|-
CASSEGNFKCTDTQYF
TGTGCCAGCAGCGAAGGGAACTTTAAATGCACAGATACGCAGTATTTT
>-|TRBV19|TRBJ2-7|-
CASSIDGGAYEQYF
TGTGCCAGTAGTATAGATGGGGGTGCCTACGAGCAGTACTTC
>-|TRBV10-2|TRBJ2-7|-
CASTKGGLSYEQYF
TGCGCCAGCACCAAAGGGGGACTTTCCTACGAGCAGTACTTC
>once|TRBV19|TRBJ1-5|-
CASNSGGLNNQPQHF
TGTGCCAGTAATTCGGGGGGCTTAAACAATCAGCCCCAGCATTTT
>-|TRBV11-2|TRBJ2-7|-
CASSIGDHEQYF
TGTGCCAGCAGCATAGGGGATCACGAGCAGTACTTC
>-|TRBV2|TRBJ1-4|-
CASSDPNEKLFF
TGTGCCAGCAGTGATCCTAATGAAAAACTGTTTTTT
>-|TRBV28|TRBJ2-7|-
CASSFQQYMEQYF
TGTGCCAGCAGTTTTCAACAGTACATGGAGCAGTACTTC
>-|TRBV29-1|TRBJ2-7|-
CSVEEGTAQKQYF
TGCAGCGTTGAAGAGGGGACGGCCCAGAAGCAGTACTTC
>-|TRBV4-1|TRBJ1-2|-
CASSQDVRLYGYTF
TGCGCCAGCAGCCAAGATGTCAGACTTTATGGCTACACCTTC
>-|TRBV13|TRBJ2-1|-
CASSSLTEGESYNEQFF
TGTGCCAGCAGCTCCCTAACTGAGGGTGAGTCCTACAATGAGCAGTTCTTC
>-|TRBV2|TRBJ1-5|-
CASSARGNQPQHF
TGTGCCAGCAGTGCGCGGGGCAATCAGCCCCAGCATTTT